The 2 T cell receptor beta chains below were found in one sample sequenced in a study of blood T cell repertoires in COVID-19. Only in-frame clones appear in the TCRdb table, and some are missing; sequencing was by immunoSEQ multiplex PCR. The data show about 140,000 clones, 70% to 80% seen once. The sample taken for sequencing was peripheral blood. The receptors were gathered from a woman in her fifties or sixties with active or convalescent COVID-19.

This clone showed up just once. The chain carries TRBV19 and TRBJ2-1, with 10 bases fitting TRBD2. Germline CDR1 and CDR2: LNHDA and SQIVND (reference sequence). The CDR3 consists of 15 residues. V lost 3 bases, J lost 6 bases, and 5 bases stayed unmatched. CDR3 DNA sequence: TGTGCCAGTAGTATCCAAAGCGGGAGGGCCAATGAGCAGTTCTTC. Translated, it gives CASSIQSGRANEQFF.

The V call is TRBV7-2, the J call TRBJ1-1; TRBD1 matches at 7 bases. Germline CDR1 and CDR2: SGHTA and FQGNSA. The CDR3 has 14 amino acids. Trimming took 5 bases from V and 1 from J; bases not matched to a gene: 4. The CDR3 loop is CASSPGTANTEAFF. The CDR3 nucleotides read TGTGCCAGCAGCCCCGGGACAGCGAACACTGAAGCTTTCTTT. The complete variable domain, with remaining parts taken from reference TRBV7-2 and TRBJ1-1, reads GAGVSQSPSNKVTEKGKDVELRCDPISGHTALYWYRQSLGQGLEFLIYFQGNSAPDKSGLPSDRFSAERTGGSVSTLTIQRTQQEDSAVYLCASSPGTANTEAFFGQGTRLTVV.